The 20 T cell receptor beta chains below come from one sample, sequenced in a study of cytomegalovirus exposure and HLA in healthy donors. The PCR was carried out with 60 Vbeta primers and 13 Jbeta primers. Clones were sequenced by immunoSEQ multiplex PCR, and TCRdb holds only the in-frame ones, with some missing. The sample has approximately 100,000 clones, 65% to 80% seen once. Sequenced material: PBMCs. Every receptor here comes from a woman aged 40-49 years in good health and CMV-seronegative.

This sequence joins TRBV7-8 and TRBJ2-7, with 14 bases that match TRBD2. Germline assignment: CDR1 SGHVS and CDR2 FQNEAQ. CDR3 length: 17 amino acids. Trimming took 1 base from V and 4 from J; bases not matched to a gene: 6. The CDR3 coding sequence is TGTGCCAGCAGCTTAGGACTAGCGGGGGGGCCAGGATACGAGCAGTACTTC. Translated: CASSLGLAGGPGYEQYF.

This chain uses TRBV27 with TRBJ1-5, with D perhaps matching TRBD1 (5 bases). Deletions cut 5 bases from V and 1 base from J, with 9 bases between. There are 14 residues in the CDR3. Germline V CDR1 and CDR2: MNHEY, SMNVEV (reference sequence). The CDR3: CASSRQMSNQPQHF. The CDR3 DNA is TGTGCCAGCAGTCGACAGATGAGCAATCAGCCCCAGCATTTT.

The genes are TRBV19 and TRBJ2-1; 9 bases are shared with TRBD2. The CDR3 sequence is 16 residues long. Trimming cost V 5 bases and J 7 bases; bases outside gene matches: 12. The germline CDR1 and CDR2 sequences are LNHDA and SQIVND (reference sequence). CDR3 nucleotide sequence: TGTGCCAGTAGTTGGCAGCACGGGAGCGGGAGGAATGAGCAGTTCTTC. Amino acids: CASSWQHGSGRNEQFF.

The chain couples TRBV7-9 to TRBJ1-4; the match to TRBD1 covers 7 bases. V was pared by 5 bases and J by 8 bases, with 11 bases of the junction left unmatched. Per the germline V gene, CDR1 is SEHNR and CDR2 is FQNEAQ (reference sequence). The CDR3 has 15 amino acids. For the CDR3, the DNA is TGTGCCAGCAGCCCAAGGTCTTCAGGGGGAGAAAAACTGTTTTTT. It specifies CASSPRSSGGEKLFF.

The chain has TRBV23-1 and TRBJ2-5, with D tentatively TRBD2 (6 bases). TRBV23-1 belongs to the ORF category, with a function that is uncertain. V lost 6 bases to trimming and J lost 1 base, with 15 bases between them. The length of the CDR3 is 15 residues. The CDR3 reads CASSWDSIPQETQYF. The DNA of the CDR3 is TGCGCCAGCAGCTGGGACTCTATTCCCCAAGAGACCCAGTACTTC.

The CDR3 spells CASSQSGLAEPYNEQFF. CDR3 nucleotides: TGCGCCAGCAGCCAATCGGGACTAGCGGAGCCTTACAATGAGCAGTTCTTC. The chain recombines TRBV4-1 with TRBJ2-1, with 11 bases aligning to TRBD2. The CDR3 extends over 17 amino acids. Germline CDR1 is MGHRA and CDR2 is YSYEKL. V lost 2 bases, J lost 4 bases, and 7 bases stayed unmatched.

The chain is built from TRBV6-1 and TRBJ1-5; 7 positions agree with TRBD1. Germline V CDR1 and CDR2: MNHNS, SASEGT. The V segment lost 6 bases and the J segment 0 bases; nucleotides outside the gene matches: 2. This CDR3 has 14 residues. The CDR3: CASSWTGSNQPQHF. The DNA of the CDR3 is TGTGCCAGCAGCTGGACAGGTAGCAATCAGCCCCAGCATTTT.

This chain joins TRBV27 and TRBJ2-1, with 12 bases lining up with TRBD2. This CDR3 spans 17 amino acids. Germline loops: CDR1 MNHEY, CDR2 SMNVEV (reference sequence). The junction had 6 bases not matched to a gene; V was cut back by 3 bases and J by 3 bases. The CDR3 loop reads CASSFASGRAVYNEQFF. CDR3 nucleotides: TGTGCCAGCAGTTTTGCTAGCGGGAGGGCCGTCTACAATGAGCAGTTCTTC.

This rearrangement joins TRBV10-3 to TRBJ2-5; no definite D call. The V gene lost 8 bases and the J gene lost 2 bases, with 15 bases spanning the gap. In germline, CDR1 is ENHRY, CDR2 SYGVKD. The CDR3 extends over 14 amino acids. The CDR3 reads CAIAPERRQETQYF. The CDR3 nucleotides read TGTGCCATCGCCCCGGAGCGAAGACAAGAGACCCAGTACTTC.

This chain joins TRBV18 and TRBJ2-7; D remains ambiguous. Trimming stripped 6 bases from V and 4 bases from J, with 16 bases between. This CDR3 is 14 amino acids long. Germline-derived CDR1 and CDR2 are KGHSH and LQKENI. CDR3 coding DNA: TGTGCCAGCTCCGACGTCGGGTTAACATACGAGCAGTACTTC. It yields the protein CASSDVGLTYEQYF.

The chain employs TRBV19 and TRBJ2-7, with D possibly matching TRBD1 (5 bases). Trimming stripped 4 bases from V and 3 bases from J, with 10 bases between. Germline CDR1 LNHDA, CDR2 SQIVND (reference sequence). CDR3 size: 13 residues. CDR3 nucleotides: TGTGCCAGTAGTAAGGGGAATGACTACGAGCAGTACTTC. Encoded protein: CASSKGNDYEQYF. The variable domain in full, with the rest retrieved from reference TRBV19 and TRBJ2-7, is DGGITQSPKYLFRKEGQNVTLSCEQNLNHDAMYWYRQDPGQGLRLIYYSQIVNDFQKGDIAEGYSVSREKKESFPLTVTSAQKNPTAFYLCASSKGNDYEQYFGPGTRLTVT.

This rearrangement joins TRBV7-9 to TRBJ2-7; 12 bases are shared with TRBD1. The V gene end was trimmed by 7 bases and the J gene end by 7 bases; junction bases not matched to a gene: 5. The CDR3 totals 13 residues. From germline, CDR1 is SEHNR and CDR2 FQNEAQ (reference sequence). CDR3 DNA: TGTGCCAGCACCAGGGACAGGGGGCAGGAGCAGTACTTC. Its translation: CASTRDRGQEQYF.

In its sample, this clone is medium-sized (0.01 to 0.1%). The CDR3 DNA follows: TGCGCCAGCAGCCACATAGCGGGGGGCGGGGGCAATGAGCAGTTCTTC. Amino acids: CASSHIAGGGGNEQFF. The rearrangement uses TRBV4-3 and TRBJ2-1, with TRBD2 matching 10 bases. The CDR3 spans 16 residues. Germline V lookup: CDR1 LGHNA, CDR2 YSLEER. V was pared by 3 bases and J by 6 bases, with 8 bases of the junction left unmatched.

The J gene is TRBJ2-2, the V gene TRBV4-1; 12 nucleotides line up with TRBD2. Germline V gene sequence: CDR1 MGHRA, CDR2 YSYEKL. The CDR3 consists of 16 residues. Unmatched junction bases numbered 1, after V lost 4 bases and J lost 1 base. The CDR3 region has the DNA TGCGCCAGCAGCCGGGGACTAGCGGGGAACACCGGGGAGCTGTTTTTT. Translation: CASSRGLAGNTGELFF.

The chain links TRBV30 to TRBJ1-1, with TRBD1 as a possible D gene (5 bases). The ends were cut back, 6 bases at V and 8 bases at J, with 19 bases in the middle. Germline CDR1 and CDR2: GTSNPN and SVGIG (reference sequence). This CDR3 region has 13 residues. CDR3 DNA: TGTGCCTGCGCACATGGCGGGGGTTACGAAGCTTTCTTT. Translation gives CACAHGGGYEAFF. Full variable domain (remainder filled in from reference TRBV30 and TRBJ1-1): SQTIHQWPATLVQPVGSPLSLECTVEGTSNPNLYWYRQAAGRGLQLLFYSVGIGQISSEVPQNLSASRPQDRQFILSSKKLLLSDSGFYLCACAHGGGYEAFFGQGTRLTVV.

The chain recombines TRBV6-1 with TRBJ1-2; 7 nucleotides match TRBD1. This CDR3 is built from 14 residues. The V gene end was trimmed by 7 bases and the J gene end by 0 bases; junction bases not matched to a gene: 5. The germline gives CDR1 MNHNS, CDR2 SASEGT. CDR3 in DNA: TGTGCCAGCACCCGGGACAGTTCTAACTATGGCTACACCTTC. Translating it yields CASTRDSSNYGYTF.

This chain links TRBV7-9 with TRBJ1-3, with a possible D match to TRBD1 (6 bases). The ends were cut back, 5 bases at V and 0 bases at J, with 17 bases in the middle. This CDR3 spans 17 amino acids. Germline V gives CDR1 SEHNR, CDR2 FQNEAQ (reference sequence). The chain's CDR3 is CASSLSLRTVSGNTIYF. The CDR3 nucleotides are TGTGCCAGCAGCCTTAGCTTGAGGACAGTCTCTGGAAACACCATATATTTT. Combining the CDR3 with reference TRBV7-9 and TRBJ1-3 gives the whole variable domain DTGVSQNPRHKITKRGQNVTFRCDPISEHNRLYWYRQTLGQGPEFLTYFQNEAQLEKSRLLSDRFSAERPKGSFSTLEIQRTEQGDSAMYLCASSLSLRTVSGNTIYFGEGSWLTVV.

Worth noting for this clone: At the DNA level, this CDR3 is encoded by other sequences in the same sample as well. J is TRBJ1-6 and V is TRBV19, with 7 positions matching TRBD1. J gave up 9 bases and V 5 bases, and 10 bases lay outside the gene matches. This CDR3 has 15 amino acids. Looked up from germline, CDR1 is LNHDA and CDR2 is SQIVND (reference sequence). CDR3 nucleotides: TGTGCCAGTAGTCAAAAGGCCAGGGGGACTTCACCCCTCCACTTT. It specifies CASSQKARGTSPLHF.

The rearrangement links TRBV9 to TRBJ2-5, with 7 bases fitting TRBD1. Germline V gene lookup returns CDR1 SGDLS and CDR2 YYNGEE. Germline trimming cut 6 bases from V and 1 base from J; bases unmatched to any gene: 6. The CDR3 totals 14 residues. CDR3 amino acids: CASNNRGSQETQYF. Here the CDR3 DNA reads TGTGCCAGCAACAACAGGGGCTCCCAAGAGACCCAGTACTTC.

V is TRBV2 and J is TRBJ2-1, with TRBD2 as a possible D gene (5 bases). V lost 1 base and J 6 bases, leaving 7 bases between the germline ends. Per germline, CDR1 SNHLY and CDR2 FYNNEI. The CDR3 has 13 residues. The CDR3 region is CASSEVDSNEQFF. CDR3 DNA sequence: TGTGCCAGCAGTGAAGTGGACTCCAATGAGCAGTTCTTC.